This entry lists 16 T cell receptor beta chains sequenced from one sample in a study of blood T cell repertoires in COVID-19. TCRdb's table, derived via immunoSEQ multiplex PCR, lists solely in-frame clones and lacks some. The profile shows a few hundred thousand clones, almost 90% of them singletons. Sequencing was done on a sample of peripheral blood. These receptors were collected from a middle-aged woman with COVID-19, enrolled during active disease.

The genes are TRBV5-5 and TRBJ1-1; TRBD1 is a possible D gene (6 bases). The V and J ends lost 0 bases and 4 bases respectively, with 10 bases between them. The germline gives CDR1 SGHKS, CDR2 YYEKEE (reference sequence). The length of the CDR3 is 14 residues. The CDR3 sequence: CASSLGQAGTEAFF. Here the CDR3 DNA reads TGTGCCAGCAGCTTGGGACAGGCTGGCACTGAAGCTTTCTTT.

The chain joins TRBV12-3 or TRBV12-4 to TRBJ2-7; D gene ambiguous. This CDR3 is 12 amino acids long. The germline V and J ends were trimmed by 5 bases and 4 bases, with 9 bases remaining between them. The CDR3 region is CASSPYWYEQYF. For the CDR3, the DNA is TGTGCCAGCAGTCCCTACTGGTACGAGCAGTACTTC.

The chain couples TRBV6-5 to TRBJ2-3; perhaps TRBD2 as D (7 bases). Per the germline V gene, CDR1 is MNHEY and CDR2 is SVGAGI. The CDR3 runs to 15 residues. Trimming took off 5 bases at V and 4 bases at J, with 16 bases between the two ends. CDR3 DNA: TGTGCCAGCAGTCCCAGAGGGGGAGGGCCAGATACGCAGTATTTT. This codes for CASSPRGGGPDTQYF.

The CDR3 DNA is TGTGCCAGCAGTTTTCCCCCCAAGCAAAGGGACTTAATGGGTGAAAAACTGTTTTTT. It specifies CASSFPPKQRDLMGEKLFF. V and J are TRBV27 and TRBJ1-4, with a weak D call TRBD1 (5 bases). This CDR3 comprises 19 residues. Germline CDR1 reads MNHEY; CDR2 reads SMNVEV (reference sequence). The germline V and J ends were trimmed by 3 bases and 7 bases, with 27 bases remaining between them.

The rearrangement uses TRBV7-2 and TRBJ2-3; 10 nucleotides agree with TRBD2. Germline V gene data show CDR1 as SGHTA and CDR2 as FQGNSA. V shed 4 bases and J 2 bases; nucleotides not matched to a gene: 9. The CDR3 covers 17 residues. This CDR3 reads CASSWGSGLAVTDTQYF. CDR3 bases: TGTGCCAGCAGCTGGGGGTCCGGACTAGCGGTCACAGATACGCAGTATTTT.

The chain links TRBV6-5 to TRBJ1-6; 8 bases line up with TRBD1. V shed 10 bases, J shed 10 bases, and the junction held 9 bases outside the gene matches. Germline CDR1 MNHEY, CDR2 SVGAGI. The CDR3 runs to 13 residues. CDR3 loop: CAIGTGSNSPLHF. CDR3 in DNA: TGTGCCATCGGGACAGGCTCAAACTCACCCCTCCACTTT.

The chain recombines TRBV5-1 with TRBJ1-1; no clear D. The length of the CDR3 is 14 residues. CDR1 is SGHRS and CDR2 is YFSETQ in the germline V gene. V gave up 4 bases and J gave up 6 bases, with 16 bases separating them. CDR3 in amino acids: CASSAGPGAAEAFF. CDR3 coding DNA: TGCGCCAGCAGCGCGGGCCCGGGTGCCGCTGAAGCTTTCTTT.

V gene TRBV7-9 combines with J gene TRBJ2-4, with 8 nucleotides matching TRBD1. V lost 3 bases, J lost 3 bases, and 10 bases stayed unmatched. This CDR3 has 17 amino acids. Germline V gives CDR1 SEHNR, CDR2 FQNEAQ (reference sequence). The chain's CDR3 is CASSFGTGRRGKNIQYF. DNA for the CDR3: TGTGCCAGCAGCTTTGGGACAGGCAGGCGTGGCAAAAACATTCAGTACTTC. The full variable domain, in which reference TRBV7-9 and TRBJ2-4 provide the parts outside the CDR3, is DTGVSQNPRHKITKRGQNVTFRCDPISEHNRLYWYRQTLGQGPEFLTYFQNEAQLEKSRLLSDRFSAERPKGSFSTLEIQRTEQGDSAMYLCASSFGTGRRGKNIQYFGAGTRLSVL.

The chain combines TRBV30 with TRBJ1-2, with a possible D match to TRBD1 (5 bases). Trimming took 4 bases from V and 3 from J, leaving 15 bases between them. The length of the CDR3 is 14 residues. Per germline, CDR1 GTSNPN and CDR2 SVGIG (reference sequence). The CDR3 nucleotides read TGTGCCTGGAACGTCCTCCAGGGCGACTATGGCTACACCTTC. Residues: CAWNVLQGDYGYTF.

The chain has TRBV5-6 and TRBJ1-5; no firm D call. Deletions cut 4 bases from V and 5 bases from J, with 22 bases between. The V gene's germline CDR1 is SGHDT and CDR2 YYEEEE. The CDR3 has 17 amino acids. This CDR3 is CASSRPILSGYYQPQHF. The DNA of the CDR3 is TGTGCCAGCAGCCGACCGATCCTTAGCGGGTATTATCAGCCCCAGCATTTT.

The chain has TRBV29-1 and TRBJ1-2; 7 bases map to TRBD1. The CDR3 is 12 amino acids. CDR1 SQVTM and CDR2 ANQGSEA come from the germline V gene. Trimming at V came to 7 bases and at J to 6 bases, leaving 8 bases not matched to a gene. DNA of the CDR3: TGCAGCGCCTACCGGGACAGTGATGGCTACACCTTC. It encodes CSAYRDSDGYTF.

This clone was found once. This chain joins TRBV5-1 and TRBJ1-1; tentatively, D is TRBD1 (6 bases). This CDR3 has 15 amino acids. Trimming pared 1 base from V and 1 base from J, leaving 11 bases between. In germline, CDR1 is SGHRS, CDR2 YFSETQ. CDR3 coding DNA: TGCGCCAGCAGCTTGATCGTGGGGGCGAACACTGAAGCTTTCTTT. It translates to CASSLIVGANTEAFF.

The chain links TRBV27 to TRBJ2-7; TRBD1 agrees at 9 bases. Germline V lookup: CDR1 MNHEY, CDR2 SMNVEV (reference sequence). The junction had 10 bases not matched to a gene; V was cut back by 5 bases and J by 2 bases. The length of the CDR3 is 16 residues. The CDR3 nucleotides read TGTGCCAGCAGTCTGCAAGGGACAGGGTTAGCCTACGAGCAGTACTTC. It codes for CASSLQGTGLAYEQYF.

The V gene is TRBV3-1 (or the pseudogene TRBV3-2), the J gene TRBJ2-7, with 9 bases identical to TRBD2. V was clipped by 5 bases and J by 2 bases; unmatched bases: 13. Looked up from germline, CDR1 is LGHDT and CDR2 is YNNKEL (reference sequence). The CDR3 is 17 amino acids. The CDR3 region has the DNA TGTGCCAGCAGCGCACCAACAAGCGGGAGGTTCCCCTACGAGCAGTACTTC. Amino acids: CASSAPTSGRFPYEQYF.

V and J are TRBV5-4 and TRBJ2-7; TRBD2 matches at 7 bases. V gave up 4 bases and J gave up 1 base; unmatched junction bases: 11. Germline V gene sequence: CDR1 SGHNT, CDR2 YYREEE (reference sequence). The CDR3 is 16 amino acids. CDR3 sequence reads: CASSPRGEGPSYEQYF. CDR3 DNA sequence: TGTGCCAGCAGCCCCCGCGGGGAGGGACCTTCCTACGAGCAGTACTTC.

Here the CDR3 reads CASSVDQGAESGELFF. The CDR3 DNA is TGTGCCAGCAGCGTAGATCAGGGGGCGGAGTCCGGGGAGCTGTTTTTT. J is TRBJ2-2 and V is TRBV9; 8 positions match TRBD1. The CDR3 is 16 residues long. CDR1 SGDLS and CDR2 YYNGEE come from the germline V gene. Germline trimming cut 0 bases from V and 6 bases from J; bases unmatched to any gene: 7.